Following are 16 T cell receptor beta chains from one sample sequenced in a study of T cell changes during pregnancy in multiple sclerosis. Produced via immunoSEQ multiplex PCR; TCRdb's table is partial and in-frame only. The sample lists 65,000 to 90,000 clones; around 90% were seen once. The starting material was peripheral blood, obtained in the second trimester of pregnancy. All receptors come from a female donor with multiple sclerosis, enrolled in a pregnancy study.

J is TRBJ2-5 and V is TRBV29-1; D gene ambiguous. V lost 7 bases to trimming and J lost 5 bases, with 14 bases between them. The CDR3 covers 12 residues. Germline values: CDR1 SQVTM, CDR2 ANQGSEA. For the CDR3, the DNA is TGCAGCGCCTCCGGGTTGAAGGAGACCCAGTACTTC. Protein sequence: CSASGLKETQYF. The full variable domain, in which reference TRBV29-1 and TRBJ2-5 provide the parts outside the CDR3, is SAVISQKPSRDICQRGTSLTIQCQVDSQVTMMFWYRQQPGQSLTLIATANQGSEATYESGFVIDKFPISRPNLTFSTLTVSNMSPEDSSIYLCSASGLKETQYFGPGTRLLVL.

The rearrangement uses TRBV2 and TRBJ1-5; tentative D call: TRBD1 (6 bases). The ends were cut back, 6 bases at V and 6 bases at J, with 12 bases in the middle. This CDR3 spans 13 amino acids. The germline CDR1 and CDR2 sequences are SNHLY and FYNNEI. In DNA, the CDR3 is TGTGCCAGCAGCCTGGGGACAATTCAGCCCCAGCATTTT. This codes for CASSLGTIQPQHF.

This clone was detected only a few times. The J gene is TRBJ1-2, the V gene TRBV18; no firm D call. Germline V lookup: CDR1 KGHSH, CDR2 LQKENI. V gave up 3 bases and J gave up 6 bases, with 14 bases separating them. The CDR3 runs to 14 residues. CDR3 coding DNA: TGTGCCAGCTCACCCCGCGCTGAGGTGAATGGCTACACCTTC. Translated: CASSPRAEVNGYTF.

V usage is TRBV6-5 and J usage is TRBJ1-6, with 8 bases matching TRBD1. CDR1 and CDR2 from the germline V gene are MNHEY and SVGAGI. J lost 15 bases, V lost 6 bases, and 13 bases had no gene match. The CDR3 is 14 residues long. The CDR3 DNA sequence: TGTGCCAGCAGCCTTCGGACAGGGCTAGCTAACCTCCACTTT. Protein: CASSLRTGLANLHF.

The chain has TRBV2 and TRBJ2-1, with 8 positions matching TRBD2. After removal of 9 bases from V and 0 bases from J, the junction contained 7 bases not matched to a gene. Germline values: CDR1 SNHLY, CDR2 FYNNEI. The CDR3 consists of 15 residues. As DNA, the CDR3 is TGTGCCAGTGGACGGGGGGGGAGCTCCTACAATGAGCAGTTCTTC. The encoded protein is CASGRGGSSYNEQFF.

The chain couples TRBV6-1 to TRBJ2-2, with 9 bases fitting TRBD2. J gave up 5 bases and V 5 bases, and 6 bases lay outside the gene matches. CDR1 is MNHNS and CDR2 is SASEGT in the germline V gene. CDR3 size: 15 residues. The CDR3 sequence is CASSSSGRGTGELFF. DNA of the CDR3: TGTGCCAGCAGTAGTAGCGGGAGAGGGACCGGGGAGCTGTTTTTT.

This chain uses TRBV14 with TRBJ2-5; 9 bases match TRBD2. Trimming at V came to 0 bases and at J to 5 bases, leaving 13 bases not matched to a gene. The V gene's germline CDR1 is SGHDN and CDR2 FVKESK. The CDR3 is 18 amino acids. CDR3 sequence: CASSQDRGGRAGIETQYF. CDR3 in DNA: TGTGCCAGCAGCCAAGATCGAGGCGGGAGGGCCGGGATTGAGACCCAGTACTTC.

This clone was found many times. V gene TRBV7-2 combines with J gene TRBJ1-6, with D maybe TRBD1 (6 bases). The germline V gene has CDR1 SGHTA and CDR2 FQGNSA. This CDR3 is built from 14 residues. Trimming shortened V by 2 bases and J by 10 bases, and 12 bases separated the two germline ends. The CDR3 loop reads CASSLIGGGSPLHF. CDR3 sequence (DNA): TGTGCCAGCAGCTTAATTGGGGGCGGGTCACCCCTCCACTTT.

The DNA of the CDR3 is TGTGCCATAACCGGGACAGACAATGAGCAGTTCTTC. Translating it yields CAITGTDNEQFF. The chain links TRBV28 to TRBJ2-1, with TRBD1 matching 7 bases. Germline V gene data show CDR1 as MDHEN and CDR2 as SYDVKM. V lost 10 bases and J lost 5; bases outside the gene matches: 5. CDR3 length equals 12 residues.

CDR3 DNA: TGTGCCACCAGCAGAGAGTTAACACCGAATAATTCACCCCTCCACTTT. Translation gives CATSRELTPNNSPLHF. The genes are TRBV15 and TRBJ1-6; D gene unclear. Per germline, CDR1 LNHNV and CDR2 YYDKDF (reference sequence). The CDR3 spans 16 residues. Deletions cut 0 bases from V and 5 bases from J, with 11 bases between.

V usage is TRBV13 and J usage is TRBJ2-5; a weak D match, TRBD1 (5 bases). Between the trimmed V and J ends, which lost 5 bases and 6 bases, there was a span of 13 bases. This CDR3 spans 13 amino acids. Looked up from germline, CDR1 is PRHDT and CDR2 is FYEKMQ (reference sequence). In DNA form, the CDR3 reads TGTGCCAGCAGCCTCATGGGGCAGAAGACCCAGTACTTC. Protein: CASSLMGQKTQYF.

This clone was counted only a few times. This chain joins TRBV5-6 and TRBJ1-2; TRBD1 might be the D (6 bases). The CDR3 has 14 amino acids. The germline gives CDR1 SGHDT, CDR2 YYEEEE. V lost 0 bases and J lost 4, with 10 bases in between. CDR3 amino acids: CASSLDQGSYGYTF. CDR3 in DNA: TGTGCCAGCAGCTTGGACCAGGGGTCCTATGGCTACACCTTC.

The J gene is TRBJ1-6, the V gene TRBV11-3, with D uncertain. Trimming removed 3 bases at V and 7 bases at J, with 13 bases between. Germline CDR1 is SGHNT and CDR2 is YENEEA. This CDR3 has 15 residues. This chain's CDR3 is CASSFRVAGNSPLHF. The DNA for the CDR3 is TGTGCCAGCAGCTTCCGTGTGGCGGGAAATTCACCCCTCCACTTT.

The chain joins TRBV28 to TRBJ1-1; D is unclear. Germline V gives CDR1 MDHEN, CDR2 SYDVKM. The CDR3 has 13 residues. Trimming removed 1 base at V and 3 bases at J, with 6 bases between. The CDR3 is CASSLSGDTEAFF. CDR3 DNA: TGTGCCAGCAGTTTATCCGGGGACACTGAAGCTTTCTTT.

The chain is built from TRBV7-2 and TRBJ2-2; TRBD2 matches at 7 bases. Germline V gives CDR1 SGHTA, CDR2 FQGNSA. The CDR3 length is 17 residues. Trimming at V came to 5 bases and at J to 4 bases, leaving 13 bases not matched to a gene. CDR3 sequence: CASSAEGRGRGTGELFF. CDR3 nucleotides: TGTGCCAGCAGCGCCGAGGGGCGGGGGAGGGGCACCGGGGAGCTGTTTTTT.

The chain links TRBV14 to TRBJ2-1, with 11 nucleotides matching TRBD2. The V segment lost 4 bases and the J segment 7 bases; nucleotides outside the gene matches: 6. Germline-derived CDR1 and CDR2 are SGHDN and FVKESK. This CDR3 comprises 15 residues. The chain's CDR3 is CASSLSGGARNEQFF. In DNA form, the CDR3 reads TGTGCCAGCAGCCTTAGCGGGGGGGCCCGAAATGAGCAGTTCTTC.